This is a list of T cell receptor beta chains from one sample in a study of OX40 agonist ivuxolimab in advanced cancers. The method was immunoSEQ multiplex PCR; TCRdb's version includes in-frame clones alone and lacks a portion of them. Of 60,000 to 80,000 clones listed, about 80% are singletons. This material consisted of CD4+ or CD8+ T cells sorted from blood, taken in a trial of the OX40 agonist ivuxolimab. Every receptor here comes from an adult with an advanced solid tumor such as melanoma, head and neck, liver or kidney cancer. Both conserved end residues are part of each CDR3. The D gene is left open where the match is weak. Rows give clone size only sometimes, using once, few, many, or a class for an expanded clone.

size | D | J | V | CDR3 | DNA
. | . | TRBJ1-5 | TRBV7-6 | CASSPRAWTATNQPQHF | TGTGCCAGCAGCCCCCGTGCCTGGACAGCGACAAATCAGCCCCAGCATTTT
. | . | TRBJ1-4 | TRBV6-4 | CASSDGDPLRNEKLFF | TGTGCCAGCAGTGACGGAGACCCACTCCGAAATGAAAAACTGTTTTTT
. | TRBD1 | TRBJ2-7 | TRBV5-1 | CASSLAWDRGPYEQYF | TGCGCCAGCAGCTTGGCCTGGGACAGGGGCCCCTACGAGCAGTACTTC
few | . | TRBJ2-1 | TRBV5-5 | CASSLGNYNEQFF | TGTGCCAGCAGCCTCGGGAACTACAATGAGCAGTTCTTC
. | . | TRBJ2-7 | TRBV5-1 | CASSFRRDNLF | TGCGCCAGCAGCTTTCGGCGGGACAATTTATTC
. | TRBD1 | TRBJ1-1 | TRBV10-3 | CAISDPRGMNTEAFF | TGTGCCATCAGTGACCCCAGGGGGATGAACACTGAAGCTTTCTTT
. | TRBD2 | TRBJ2-1 | TRBV4-2 | CASSSGGGAPNEQFF | TGTGCCAGCAGCAGCGGCGGGGGGGCACCCAATGAGCAGTTCTTC
few | . | TRBJ1-5 | TRBV7-9 | CASSPGVYQPQHF | TGTGCCAGCAGCCCAGGGGTTTATCAGCCCCAGCATTTT
. | . | TRBJ1-1 | TRBV5-1 | CASSATKRGTEAFF | TGCGCCAGCAGCGCGACGAAACGAGGCACTGAAGCTTTCTTT
. | . | TRBJ2-2 | TRBV28 | CASSLLLGELFF | TGTGCCAGCAGTTTATTGCTCGGGGAGCTGTTTTTT
. | . | TRBJ1-4 | TRBV25-1 | CASSATNEKLFF | TGTGCCAGCAGTGCAACTAATGAAAAACTGTTTTTT
. | . | TRBJ2-7 | TRBV28 | CASSGRSYEQYF | TGTGCCAGCAGTGGAAGATCCTACGAGCAGTACTTC
. | TRBD2 | TRBJ2-3 | TRBV4-3 | CASSQGGTSGSTDTQYF | TGCGCCAGCAGCCAAGGGGGGACTAGCGGGTCCACAGATACGCAGTATTTT
. | TRBD1 | TRBJ1-6 | TRBV6-1 | CASSSGTGALHF | TGTGCCAGCAGCTCCGGGACAGGGGCCCTCCACTTT
. | . | TRBJ1-5 | TRBV2 | CASSVRIELFMNSNQPQHF | TGTGCCAGCAGTGTTAGGATCGAGCTTTTTATGAATAGCAATCAGCCCCAGCATTTT
. | TRBD1 | TRBJ1-2 | TRBV5-6 | CASSLVLGGQRNYGYTF | TGTGCCAGCAGCTTGGTTCTCGGGGGACAGCGCAACTATGGCTACACCTTC
. | . | TRBJ2-2 | TRBV19 | CASSTGTNTGELFF | TGTGCCAGTAGTACCGGGACTAACACCGGGGAGCTGTTTTTT
. | TRBD1 | TRBJ2-2 | TRBV4-3 | CASSQERGLPGELFF | TGCGCCAGCAGCCAAGAAAGGGGGCTACCCGGGGAGCTGTTTTTT
. | TRBD1 | TRBJ1-4 | TRBV7-9 | CASSFPQTGANEKLFF | TGTGCCAGCAGCTTTCCCCAGACAGGGGCTAATGAAAAACTGTTTTTT
. | TRBD2 | TRBJ2-3 | TRBV2 | CASSWTSWDTQYF | TGTGCCAGCAGTTGGACTAGCTGGGATACGCAGTATTTT
. | . | TRBJ1-4 | TRBV6-5 | CASRFSGSRGEKLFF | TGTGCCAGCAGGTTCTCGGGGAGCCGGGGTGAAAAACTGTTTTTT
. | TRBD1 | TRBJ1-1 | TRBV9 | CASSPRQGLAIEAFF | TGTGCCAGCAGCCCGAGACAGGGTTTAGCAATTGAAGCTTTCTTT
. | . | TRBJ2-2 | TRBV20-1 | CSASPAGELFF | TGCAGTGCTAGTCCGGCCGGGGAGCTGTTTTTT
. | . | TRBJ1-2 | TRBV5-1 | CASSLVVRDGYTF | TGCGCCAGCAGCTTGGTTGTCAGGGACGGCTACACCTTC
. | . | TRBJ1-1 | TRBV5-6 | CASRAMAGSNTEAFF | TGTGCCAGCAGGGCGATGGCAGGATCGAACACTGAAGCTTTCTTT
. | TRBD2 | TRBJ2-5 | TRBV2 | CASSESRSGGAFETQYF | TGTGCCAGCAGTGAGTCTAGGAGCGGGGGGGCCTTTGAGACCCAGTACTTC
. | . | TRBJ2-3 | TRBV15 | CATSTQPTDTQYF | TGTGCCACCAGCACTCAACCGACAGATACGCAGTATTTT
. | TRBD1 | TRBJ2-6 | TRBV5-4 | CASSLGAGGASGANVLTF | TGTGCCAGCAGCTTGGGGGCAGGGGGCGCTTCTGGGGCCAACGTCCTGACTTTC
. | . | TRBJ1-6 | TRBV6-5 | CASSEALDPPLHF | TGTGCCAGCAGTGAAGCGCTGGATCCACCCCTCCACTTT
. | . | TRBJ1-5 | TRBV6-5 | CASSPQLDNQPQHF | TGTGCCAGCAGTCCTCAGTTGGACAATCAGCCCCAGCATTTT
. | TRBD2 | TRBJ2-1 | TRBV10-1 | CAAGGAEAARGGEQFF | TGCGCCGCGGGGGGAGCCGAGGCGGCCAGAGGAGGCGAGCAGTTCTTC
. | . | TRBJ1-2 | TRBV5-1 | CASSPRTDSANYGYTF | TGCGCCAGCAGCCCACGGACGGACTCAGCTAACTATGGCTACACCTTC
. | TRBD1 | TRBJ1-5 | TRBV5-1 | CASSTGQGPNQPQHF | TGCGCCAGCAGCACGGGACAGGGTCCCAATCAGCCCCAGCATTTT
. | . | TRBJ2-7 | TRBV7-8 | CASSPRQANYEQYF | TGTGCCAGCAGCCCTAGACAGGCTAACTACGAGCAGTACTTC
few | . | TRBJ1-4 | TRBV19 | CASSPGRPQEKLFF | TGTGCCAGTAGCCCGGGACGACCGCAGGAAAAACTGTTTTTT
. | TRBD2 | TRBJ2-5 | TRBV15 | CATSRGPSGGALETQYF | TGTGCCACCAGCAGAGGCCCCAGCGGGGGGGCTCTTGAGACCCAGTACTTC
. | . | TRBJ1-5 | TRBV21-1 | CASSPDRGGDQPQHF | TGTGCCAGCAGCCCTGACAGGGGGGGAGATCAGCCCCAGCATTTT
. | TRBD1 | TRBJ2-6 | TRBV12-5 | CASGLFGTGGMNNVLTF | TGTGCTAGTGGGCTATTTGGGACAGGGGGCATGAATAACGTCCTGACTTTC
. | . | TRBJ2-1 | TRBV9 | CASSVSARGSYNEQFF | TGTGCCAGCAGCGTAAGTGCCCGGGGTTCCTACAATGAGCAGTTCTTC